The present T cell receptor beta chain was sequenced within a study of T cell responses to AZD1222 COVID-19 vaccine. Study results and caveats: White British people made up most donors, females outnumbered males, and clonal diversity was possibly underestimated.

The assay was immunoSEQ multiplex PCR, and TCRdb's table has in-frame clones only and misses some. The sample includes some 94,000 clones, roughly 89% of them seen just once. About this clone itself: Its antigen is undetermined.

The TCR originated in an adult who received the AZD1222 COVID-19 vaccine. This material consisted of peripheral blood, taken 28 days after the second AZD1222 dose.

CDR3 protein: CSVVTGGPGETQYF. CDR3 bases: TGCAGCGTCGTTACAGGGGGACCAGGGGAGACCCAGTACTTC. The chain employs TRBV29-1 and TRBJ2-5; TRBD1 matches 8 bases. This CDR3 spans 14 amino acids. V lost 6 bases, J lost 5 bases, and 11 bases stayed unmatched. The V gene's germline CDR1 is SQVTM and CDR2 ANQGSEA.